The 24 T cell receptor beta chains given below trace back to one sample, sequenced in a study of blood T cell repertoires in COVID-19. Sequenced by immunoSEQ multiplex PCR; TCRdb stores in-frame clones only, minus some. This table has roughly 120,000 clones, roughly 79% appearing once. The material sequenced was peripheral blood. These receptors came from a man in his 70s with active or convalescent COVID-19.

The chain links TRBV11-3 to TRBJ1-1, with D uncertain. CDR3 length: 17 amino acids. The germline V gene has CDR1 SGHNT and CDR2 YENEEA. The ends were cut back, 3 bases at V and 0 bases at J, with 17 bases in the middle. This CDR3 is CASSFRVTARLNTEAFF. CDR3 in DNA: TGTGCCAGCAGCTTTCGGGTAACGGCCAGATTGAACACTGAAGCTTTCTTT. Looking up the rest from reference TRBV11-3 and TRBJ1-1 gives the full variable domain: EAGVVQSPRYKIIEKKQPVAFWCNPISGHNTLYWYLQNLGQGPELLIRYENEEAVDDSQLPKDRFSAERLKGVDSTLKIQPAELGDSAVYLCASSFRVTARLNTEAFFGQGTRLTVV.

The V and J genes are TRBV2 and TRBJ1-6; 9 bases align to TRBD1. Germline V lookup: CDR1 SNHLY, CDR2 FYNNEI. The CDR3 contains 14 residues. J was trimmed by 10 bases and V by 8 bases; bases with no gene match: 9. CDR3 coding DNA: TGTGCCAGCGACCGGGACAGGGAGAGGTCACCCCTCCACTTT. As protein: CASDRDRERSPLHF.

The chain is built from TRBV4-3 and TRBJ2-3; 7 nucleotides align to TRBD2. V lost 4 bases and J lost 3; bases outside the gene matches: 10. CDR1 and CDR2 from the germline V gene are LGHNA and YSLEER. This CDR3 contains 16 residues. Here the CDR3 DNA reads TGCGCCAGCAGCCTCAGAGCGGGGATTGGTACAGATACGCAGTATTTT. As protein: CASSLRAGIGTDTQYF.

The chain combines TRBV7-2 with TRBJ2-7; 7 nucleotides agree with TRBD2. Germline assignment: CDR1 SGHTA and CDR2 FQGNSA. V dropped 5 bases and J dropped 0; count of bases not matched to a gene: 7. The CDR3 loop spans 15 amino acids. CDR3 coding DNA: TGTGCCAGCAGCCCAAGTGGGGACTACTCCTACGAGCAGTACTTC. Translating gives CASSPSGDYSYEQYF.

V usage is TRBV9 and J usage is TRBJ2-7; TRBD1 matches at 9 bases. The CDR3 runs 15 residues. V lost 0 bases to trimming and J lost 2 bases; unmatched junction nucleotides: 3. Germline assignment: CDR1 SGDLS and CDR2 YYNGEE. The CDR3 loop is CASSVGTGGAYEQYF. The CDR3, as DNA: TGTGCCAGCAGCGTAGGTACAGGGGGCGCCTACGAGCAGTACTTC.

The V gene is TRBV7-9, the J gene TRBJ1-1; 7 bases fit TRBD1. The CDR3 has 14 residues. V shed 4 bases and J 8 bases; nucleotides not matched to a gene: 10. Per germline, CDR1 SEHNR and CDR2 FQNEAQ (reference sequence). The CDR3: CASSYWDRVGEAFF. CDR3 coding DNA: TGTGCCAGCAGCTACTGGGACAGAGTCGGCGAAGCTTTCTTT.

V usage is TRBV7-6 and J usage is TRBJ2-3; D is perhaps TRBD2 (7 bases). CDR1 is SGHVS, CDR2 FNYEAQ, per germline. V was trimmed by 4 bases and J by 1 base, leaving 18 bases between them. CDR3 length: 17 residues. CDR3 DNA sequence: TGTGCCAGCAGCTCTATCTTGCAGGGGAGGGGCACAGATACGCAGTATTTT. Protein product: CASSSILQGRGTDTQYF. The whole variable domain, filled in from reference TRBV7-6 and TRBJ2-3, reads GAGVSQSPRYKVTKRGQDVALRCDPISGHVSLYWYRQALGQGPEFLTYFNYEAQQDKSGLPNDRFSAERPEGSISTLTIQRTEQRDSAMYRCASSSILQGRGTDTQYFGPGTRLTVL.

The rearrangement links TRBV5-4 to TRBJ2-3; tentatively, D is TRBD2 (6 bases). The V gene lost 7 bases and the J gene lost 5 bases, with 17 bases spanning the gap. The CDR3 runs 14 residues. Germline lookup yields CDR1 SGHNT and CDR2 YYREEE (reference sequence). CDR3 coding DNA: TGTGCCAGCGCTAGAGAGCGGGCTGAAGATACGCAGTATTTT. Its translation: CASARERAEDTQYF.

This clone came up a few times. The chain combines TRBV5-6 with TRBJ2-2; TRBD1 might be the D (6 bases). Germline-derived CDR1 and CDR2 are SGHDT and YYEEEE. V was cut by 0 bases and J by 2 bases, with 8 bases left in between. The CDR3 is 15 residues long. The CDR3 DNA reads TGTGCCAGCAGCTTGGGACAGGTTAACACCGGGGAGCTGTTTTTT. Translated: CASSLGQVNTGELFF. Variable domain in full (rest from reference TRBV5-6 and TRBJ2-2): DAGVTQSPTHLIKTRGQQVTLRCSPKSGHDTVSWYQQALGQGPQFIFQYYEEEERQRGNFPDRFSGHQFPNYSSELNVNALLLGDSALYLCASSLGQVNTGELFFGEGSRLTVL.

This chain joins TRBV11-3 and TRBJ1-1, with D tentatively TRBD1 (5 bases). The CDR3 contains 14 residues. The V and J ends lost 3 bases and 0 bases respectively, with 8 bases between them. From germline, CDR1 is SGHNT and CDR2 YENEEA. The CDR3 region is CASSFSGLNTEAFF. The CDR3 nucleotides read TGTGCCAGCAGCTTCTCAGGGTTGAACACTGAAGCTTTCTTT.

The chain uses TRBV29-1 and TRBJ1-1; TRBD1 might be the D (5 bases). The CDR3 is 13 amino acids. Per the germline V gene, CDR1 is SQVTM and CDR2 is ANQGSEA. The V end was cut by 5 bases, the J end by 1 base, with 11 bases between. The CDR3 bases are TGCAGCGTTCCACGACAGAGGAACACTGAAGCTTTCTTT. This encodes CSVPRQRNTEAFF.

This sequence joins TRBV7-3 and TRBJ2-5; possible D gene TRBD1, 5 bases. CDR3 size: 13 residues. V lost 2 bases and J 5 bases, leaving 9 bases between the germline ends. The germline V gene has CDR1 SGHTA and CDR2 FQGTGA. The CDR3 reads CASSLGALETQYF. In DNA, the CDR3 is TGTGCCAGCAGCTTAGGGGCTTTGGAGACCCAGTACTTC.

The genes are TRBV11-3 and TRBJ2-2, with TRBD2 as a possible D gene (6 bases). The ends were cut back, 2 bases at V and 1 base at J, with 11 bases in the middle. Germline CDR1 SGHNT, CDR2 YENEEA. The CDR3 is 16 amino acids. The CDR3 spells CASSLSAGLNTGELFF. Here the CDR3 DNA reads TGTGCCAGCAGCTTATCGGCGGGGCTGAACACCGGGGAGCTGTTTTTT.

V usage is TRBV3-1 (or the pseudogene TRBV3-2) and J usage is TRBJ2-7, with TRBD1 matching 10 bases. With V trimmed by 5 bases and J by 4 bases, 11 bases remained unmatched. The CDR3 runs to 16 residues. In germline, CDR1 is LGHDT, CDR2 YNNKEL (reference sequence). The CDR3 nucleotides read TGTGCCAGCAGCTCCCGGGCGGGGACAGGGGTATACGAGCAGTACTTC. Protein: CASSSRAGTGVYEQYF.

The chain combines TRBV5-1 with TRBJ1-3; D not certain. The ends were cut back, 4 bases at V and 0 bases at J, with 11 bases in the middle. This CDR3 region has 15 residues. Germline assignment: CDR1 SGHRS and CDR2 YFSETQ. The CDR3 spells CASSQIGISGNTIYF. CDR3 nucleotide sequence: TGCGCCAGCAGCCAAATCGGGATCTCTGGAAACACCATATATTTT.

The chain joins TRBV6-5 to TRBJ1-2, with TRBD1 matching 9 bases. The CDR3 consists of 14 residues. The ends lost 5 bases at V and 4 bases at J; junction bases unmatched: 5. Germline V gene sequence: CDR1 MNHEY, CDR2 SVGAGI. In DNA form, the CDR3 reads TGTGCCAGCAGTCCGAGGGGACAGGGCTATGGCTACACCTTC. Translating it yields CASSPRGQGYGYTF.

A few counts support this clone. This rearrangement joins TRBV18 to TRBJ1-1; D may be TRBD1 (5 bases). V was trimmed by 1 base and J by 0 bases, leaving 12 bases between them. This CDR3 comprises 16 residues. Germline V CDR1 and CDR2: KGHSH, LQKENI. CDR3 nucleotide sequence: TGTGCCAGCTCACCACGAGCGGAGGGGATGAACACTGAAGCTTTCTTT. Its translation is CASSPRAEGMNTEAFF.

J is TRBJ2-5 and V is TRBV5-6, with 7 nucleotides matching TRBD2. V lost 1 base, J lost 5 bases, and 5 bases stayed unmatched. Germline V CDR1 and CDR2: SGHDT, YYEEEE. The CDR3 extends over 14 amino acids. Here the CDR3 reads CASSLPGEGETQYF. The CDR3 DNA reads as TGTGCCAGCAGCTTGCCCGGGGAGGGGGAGACCCAGTACTTC.

The chain joins TRBV7-2 to TRBJ1-3; TRBD1 might be the D (5 bases). Trimming removed 5 bases from V and 2 bases from J, with 19 bases in between. Germline CDR1 SGHTA, CDR2 FQGNSA. The CDR3 contains 17 residues. The CDR3 DNA reads TGTGCCAGCAGCGAATCCGCCGGGGGATTCACTGGAAACACCATATATTTT. Translated, it gives CASSESAGGFTGNTIYF.

The gene calls are TRBV5-4 and TRBJ1-2, with D perhaps matching TRBD1 (5 bases). The CDR3 length is 13 residues. V was cut by 6 bases and J by 2 bases, with 11 bases left in between. The V gene's germline CDR1 is SGHNT and CDR2 YYREEE (reference sequence). The CDR3 DNA is TGTGCCAGCACCACCGACAGAAACTATGGCTACACCTTC. Its translation is CASTTDRNYGYTF.

The J gene is TRBJ2-2, the V gene TRBV6-2 or TRBV6-3; 8 bases are a match to TRBD2. Germline V gene sequence: CDR1 MNHEY, CDR2 SVGEGT. With 5 bases clipped from V and 3 bases from J, the junction kept 8 bases outside the gene matches. This CDR3 has 16 amino acids. This CDR3 reads CASSARTSKDTGELFF. In DNA, the CDR3 is TGTGCCAGCAGTGCAAGGACTAGCAAGGACACCGGGGAGCTGTTTTTT.

This rearrangement joins TRBV6-5 to TRBJ2-7; no definite D call. Trimming removed 3 bases at V and 1 base at J, with 7 bases between. CDR1 and CDR2 (germline): MNHEY, SVGAGI. This CDR3 is built from 13 residues. The CDR3 DNA follows: TGTGCCAGCAGTTATTCGAGTTCCTACGAGCAGTACTTC. Amino acids: CASSYSSSYEQYF.

The chain combines TRBV28 with TRBJ1-5, with a weak D call TRBD1 (6 bases). Germline CDR1 and CDR2: MDHEN and SYDVKM. V dropped 11 bases and J dropped 3 bases, with 32 bases sitting between them. The CDR3 has 19 residues. In DNA form, the CDR3 reads TGTGCCGTCGGGTCACAGCTTAGCAAAACCAGGGGTATCAATCAGCCCCAGCATTTT. This gives the protein CAVGSQLSKTRGINQPQHF.

The J gene is TRBJ1-1, the V gene TRBV28; D gene unclear. CDR1 is MDHEN and CDR2 is SYDVKM in the germline V gene. The CDR3 loop spans 12 amino acids. V was pared by 2 bases and J by 8 bases, with 9 bases between. CDR3 sequence reads: CASSLVSREAFF. The DNA of the CDR3 is TGTGCCAGCAGTTTAGTGTCCCGGGAAGCTTTCTTT.